These 7 T cell receptor beta chains came from one sample sequenced in a study of beta chain features in type 1 diabetes. What was sequenced were expressed TCRB transcripts, since all of the isolated RNA had been reverse transcribed. Assay: immunoSEQ multiplex PCR; the TCRdb copy retains only in-frame clones and omits some. The data hold under 800,000 clones, with less than 20% observed a single time. Sequenced: naive CD4+ T cells from blood. The receptors shown here come from a man aged 18-30 years in good health.

This sequence joins TRBV2 and TRBJ2-2; D might be TRBD1 or TRBD2, each matching 6 bases. V shed 6 bases and J shed 3 bases, with 11 bases lying between them. CDR3 length equals 14 residues. Germline CDR1 and CDR2: SNHLY and FYNNEI. DNA for the CDR3: TGTGCCAGCAGAGGGGGAGGTCACACCGGGGAGCTGTTTTTT. It specifies CASRGGGHTGELFF.

In this sample, this clone turned up a few times. The CDR3 region has the DNA TGCAGCGTTCCCAGGACTAGCGGGAACACCGGGGAGCTGTTTTTT. This encodes CSVPRTSGNTGELFF. The V and J genes are TRBV29-1 and TRBJ2-2, with 10 bases aligning to TRBD2. CDR3 length: 15 residues. The germline CDR1 and CDR2 sequences are SQVTM and ANQGSEA. With V trimmed by 5 bases and J by 1 base, 4 bases remained unmatched.

In this sample, this clone turned up a few times. The gene calls are TRBV10-3 and TRBJ2-7; 9 bases line up with TRBD1. There are 14 residues in the CDR3. The V gene's germline CDR1 is ENHRY and CDR2 SYGVKD. J was trimmed by 5 bases and V by 6 bases; bases with no gene match: 8. The CDR3 region is CAIRTRQGEHEQYF. The CDR3, as DNA: TGTGCCATCAGGACTCGACAGGGGGAGCACGAGCAGTACTTC.

This clone showed up just a few times. Relative to the germline gene, one junction end is altered; a read error may explain this. The rearrangement uses TRBV5-5 and TRBJ2-3; D remains ambiguous. The CDR3 runs to 14 residues. Germline CDR1 SGHKS, CDR2 YYEKEE (reference sequence). The CDR3 region has the DNA TGTGCCAGCAGGTTGGGCCAATCCACAGATACGCAGTATTTT. This codes for CASRLGQSTDTQYF.

This rearrangement joins TRBV6-5 to TRBJ2-1; D uncertain. The V end was cut by 6 bases, the J end by 12 bases, with 18 bases between. This CDR3 has 13 residues. Germline assignment: CDR1 MNHEY and CDR2 SVGAGI. CDR3 residues: CASSPSTPAVQFF. CDR3 in DNA: TGTGCCAGCAGCCCCTCAACTCCGGCGGTGCAGTTCTTC.

This clone was found once. The J gene is TRBJ2-2, the V gene TRBV9, with a weak D call TRBD1 (6 bases). CDR3 length: 15 amino acids. Trimming shortened V by 3 bases and J by 6 bases, and 15 bases separated the two germline ends. CDR1 and CDR2 (germline): SGDLS, YYNGEE. Here the CDR3 DNA reads TGTGCCAGCAGCGCACGACAGGATCGGGCCGGGGAGCTGTTTTTT. Translating it yields CASSARQDRAGELFF.

With respect to this clone: Other DNA sequences in the sample encode the same CDR3. The V call is TRBV9, the J call TRBJ1-1; D possibly corresponds to TRBD1 (5 bases). The CDR3 is 13 residues long. Per germline, CDR1 SGDLS and CDR2 YYNGEE. V lost 4 bases and J 1 base, leaving 8 bases between the germline ends. CDR3 in amino acids: CASSLGRNTEAFF. The CDR3 DNA reads TGTGCCAGCAGCCTGGGGCGGAACACTGAAGCTTTCTTT.